The sequence of this T cell receptor beta chain was determined in a study of T-cell memory formation after mild COVID-19. General observations from the study: Detection of some responders pre-infection suggested pre-existing cross-reactive memory T cells participated.

The length of the CDR3 is 18 residues. Losses at the gene ends were 3 bases for V and 0 bases for J; bases not matched to a gene: 9. The germline V gene has CDR1 LGHNA and CDR2 YNFKEQ. In TCRdb, the 5' RACE reads were re-called with MiXCR into one record per CDR3 protein. The sample holds hundreds of thousands of distinct CDR3 sequences, less than 25% seen once. The table lists this clonotype with a few counts. Its antigen is not known. Sequencing was performed on PBMCs or a T cell subset sorted from them (not recorded which). The TCR sequence derives from an adult woman who had mild COVID-19 (a few samples of this study predate the infection). Cell type and time point are not known. The V call is TRBV4-2, the J call TRBJ2-4; 9 nucleotides align to TRBD2. The CDR3: CASSQVASGTLAKNIQYF. For the CDR3, the DNA is TGTGCCAGCAGCCAGGTGGCTAGCGGGACCCTAGCCAAAAACATTCAGTACTTC.